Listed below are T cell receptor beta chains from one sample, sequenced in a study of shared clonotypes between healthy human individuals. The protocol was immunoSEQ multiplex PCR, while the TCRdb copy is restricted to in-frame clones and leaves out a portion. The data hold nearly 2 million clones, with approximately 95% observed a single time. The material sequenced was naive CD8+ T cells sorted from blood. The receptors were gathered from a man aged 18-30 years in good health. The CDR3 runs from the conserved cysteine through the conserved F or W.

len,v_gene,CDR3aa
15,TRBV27,CASRSPFRDSYGYTF
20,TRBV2,CASSESLGTSGSSSRNEQFF
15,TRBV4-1,CASSPYSGLAGEQYF
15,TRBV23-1,CASSHGTVRGRGYTF
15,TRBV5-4,CASSERDRVSYEQYF
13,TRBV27,CASSSMSGNEQFF
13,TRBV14,CASSQFLSSEQFF
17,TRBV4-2,CASSQGPPTSEQETQYF
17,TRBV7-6,CASSLVESGEGYNEQFF
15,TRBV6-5,CASGKRLYSTDTQYF
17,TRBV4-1,CASSQDVEGIANTEAFF
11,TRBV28,CASSSYNEQFF
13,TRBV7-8,CASSLAGADGYTF
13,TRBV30,CAWDLGGGTEAFF
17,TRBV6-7,CASSYCGPSGFSYEQYF
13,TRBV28,CASSFPGDYEQYF
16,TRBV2,CASSPGTGIGGDTQYF
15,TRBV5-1,CASSLESTDTDTQYF
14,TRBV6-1,CASSEGTGAYEQYF
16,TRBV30,CAWSGTGLAATGELFF
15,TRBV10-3,CAISPDIFLTDTQYF
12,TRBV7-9,CASSTDSYEQYF
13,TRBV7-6,CASSLGGHNEQYF
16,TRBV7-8,CASSLFSLGARGEAFF
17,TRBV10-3,CAIRPNVGSGELYEQYF
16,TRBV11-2,CASRRNRELSAYEQYF
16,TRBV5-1,CASSLVEGRYTGELFF
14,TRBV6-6,CASSFWTDRGELFF
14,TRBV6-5,CASSFTGGGETQYF
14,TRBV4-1,CASSQVSVSYEQYF
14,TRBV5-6,CASSLVPAGETQYF
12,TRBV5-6,CASSFGDMEAFF
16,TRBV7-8,CASSLAGTSGADTQYF
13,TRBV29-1,CSVGLPGYNEQFF
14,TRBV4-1,CASSQVPSLTEAFF
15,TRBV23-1,CASSQSRSLNTEAFF
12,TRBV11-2,CASSFAYNEQFF
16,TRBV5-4,CASSSFSASNNSPLHF
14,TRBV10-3,CAISEWDENTEAFF
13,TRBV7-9,CASSKGQEETQYF
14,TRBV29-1,CSVDITGEGSPLHF
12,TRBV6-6,CASSYPSQPQHF
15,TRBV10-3,CAISGEDRGTYEQYF
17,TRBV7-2,CASSFYPGREGGETQYF
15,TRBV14,CASSQDSVILQGYTF
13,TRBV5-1,CASSLFGTDTQYF
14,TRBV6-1,CASSESPQTPEQYF
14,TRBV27,CASSPGTGGYEQYF
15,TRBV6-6,CASSLTEQGTGEAFF
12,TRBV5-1,CASSYDVGELFF
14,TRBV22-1,CPGSASLAAYEQYF
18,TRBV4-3,CASSQEQVLGLVGYEQYF
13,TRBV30,CAWDSANTGELFF
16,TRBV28,CASSSDRGRTNEKLFF
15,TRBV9,CASSVATARTYEQYF
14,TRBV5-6,CASSLGGAPYEQYF
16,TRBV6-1,CASSERTSGSSYEQYF
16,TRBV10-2,CASSGAGGPGANVLTF
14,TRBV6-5,CASSLLTGEETQYF
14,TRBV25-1,CASTGREITDTQYF